A selection of T cell receptor beta chains follows, all from one sample in a study of T cell therapy after organ transplantation. Sequencing was performed with immunoSEQ multiplex PCR; in TCRdb, only in-frame clones are kept and a portion is missing. The sample yields over 45,000 clones, about 94% seen once. Their antigens remain unidentified. The source material was CD8+ T cells from blood, sampled before autologous CMV-specific T cell therapy. The receptor set was obtained from a human patient who had received a solid organ transplant and had CMV disease. CDR3s include the opening cysteine and the closing phenylalanine or tryptophan. D genes are given only for firm matches. Clone size is not always given. Where it is, it says once, few, many or a class for expanded clones.

>TRBJ2-3|-|16|-|TRBV19
CASSDLGAPSTDTQYF
TGTGCCAGCAGTGATCTCGGGGCGCCTAGCACAGATACGCAGTATTTT
>TRBJ2-6|-|21|-|TRBV6-1
CASSESTALIRSKSGANVLTF
TGTGCCAGCAGTGAATCGACCGCACTCATCCGCTCAAAATCTGGGGCCAACGTCCTGACTTTC
>TRBJ1-1|-|10|-|TRBV30
CAWRGTEAFF
TGTGCCTGGAGGGGAACTGAAGCTTTCTTT
>TRBJ2-5|-|17|-|TRBV15
CATSRGDYVGNQETQYF
TGTGCCACCAGCAGAGGGGATTATGTCGGGAATCAAGAGACCCAGTACTTC
>TRBJ2-5|-|14|-|TRBV9
CASSPRTGKETQYF
TGTGCCAGCAGCCCCCGGACGGGAAAAGAGACCCAGTACTTC
>TRBJ2-3|-|14|-|TRBV27
CASSSLPTTDTQYF
TGTGCCAGCAGTTCATTACCAACCACAGATACGCAGTATTTT
>TRBJ2-7|-|16|-|TRBV6-1
CASSEAVRGLMDEQYF
TGTGCCAGCAGTGAAGCGGTGCGGGGACTGATGGACGAGCAGTACTTC
>TRBJ2-7|-|16|-|TRBV29-1
CSVLAPRGVDSYEQYF
TGCAGCGTTCTCGCCCCTCGGGGAGTAGACTCCTACGAGCAGTACTTC
>TRBJ2-7|-|15|-|TRBV27
CASSLVSGALHEQYF
TGTGCCAGCAGTTTAGTGTCAGGGGCCCTCCACGAGCAGTACTTC
>TRBJ2-3|TRBD2|16|-|TRBV19
CASSIDREGGGDTQYF
TGTGCCAGTAGTATAGATCGGGAGGGAGGGGGAGATACGCAGTATTTT
>TRBJ1-1|-|15|few|TRBV9
CASSPWGDMNTEAFF
TGTGCCAGCAGCCCCTGGGGGGATATGAACACTGAAGCTTTCTTT
>TRBJ2-7|TRBD1|14|-|TRBV4-3
CASSQGQGWYEQYF
TGCGCCAGCAGCCAGGGACAGGGTTGGTACGAGCAGTACTTC
>TRBJ2-7|-|13|-|TRBV7-9
CASSAPTTYEQYF
TGTGCCAGCAGCGCTCCTACTACGTACGAGCAGTACTTC
>TRBJ1-5|-|14|-|TRBV5-8
CASSLWESNQPQHF
TGTGCCAGCAGCTTGTGGGAGAGCAATCAGCCCCAGCATTTT
>TRBJ1-1|-|14|-|TRBV7-9
CASSLGSLNTEAFF
TGTGCCAGCAGCCTGGGGAGCCTGAACACTGAAGCTTTCTTT
>TRBJ2-7|TRBD1|15|-|TRBV5-5
CASSFSGTGFGEQYF
TGTGCCAGCAGCTTTTCCGGGACAGGGTTCGGCGAGCAGTACTTC
>TRBJ2-3|TRBD1|15|-|TRBV7-7
CASSLTGGRTDTQYF
TGTGCTAGCAGCTTAACAGGGGGCAGGACAGATACGCAGTATTTT
>TRBJ1-4|TRBD1|17|-|TRBV14
CASSPNPGQGVREKLFF
TGTGCCAGCAGCCCGAACCCGGGACAGGGAGTGAGAGAAAAACTGTTTTTT
>TRBJ1-5|-|15|-|TRBV19
CASSKGEHSNQPQHF
TGTGCCAGTAGTAAGGGTGAACATAGCAATCAGCCCCAGCATTTT
>TRBJ2-7|-|16|-|TRBV5-1
CASSFTSRTATDEQYF
TGCGCCAGCAGCTTCACTTCGAGGACTGCCACCGACGAGCAGTACTTC
>TRBJ1-1|-|13|-|TRBV19
CASSIGGFGEAFF
TGTGCCAGTAGTATAGGGGGCTTCGGTGAAGCTTTCTTT
>TRBJ1-2|-|11|-|TRBV10-3
CATLTGYGYTF
TGTGCCACCCTGACCGGCTATGGCTACACCTTC
>TRBJ2-1|TRBD2|14|-|TRBV2
CASREWTSYNEQFF
TGTGCCAGCAGGGAGTGGACTAGCTACAATGAGCAGTTCTTC
>TRBJ2-5|-|16|-|TRBV7-7
CASSSQGMRGQETQYF
TGTGCTAGCAGCTCCCAGGGGATGAGGGGGCAAGAGACCCAGTACTTC
>TRBJ2-7|TRBD1|15|-|TRBV5-8
CASSVTGQGVEEQYF
TGTGCCAGCAGCGTAACGGGACAGGGTGTTGAGGAGCAGTACTTC
>TRBJ1-1|-|12|few|TRBV9
CASSVGMTEAFF
TGTGCCAGCAGCGTCGGGATGACTGAAGCTTTCTTT
>TRBJ1-5|-|14|-|TRBV4-1
CASSPDSGNQPQHF
TGCGCCAGCAGCCCCGACAGTGGCAATCAGCCCCAGCATTTT
>TRBJ1-1|TRBD1|14|-|TRBV5-6
CASSWGQPNTEAFF
TGTGCCAGCAGCTGGGGACAGCCGAACACTGAAGCTTTCTTT
>TRBJ2-7|-|13|-|TRBV11-2
CASSLVGSYEQYF
TGTGCCAGCAGCTTAGTTGGGTCCTACGAGCAGTACTTC
>TRBJ1-1|TRBD1|17|-|TRBV6-1
CASSEAPWGQENTEAFF
TGTGCCAGCAGTGAAGCGCCGTGGGGACAGGAGAACACTGAAGCTTTCTTT
>TRBJ2-7|TRBD1|15|-|TRBV2
CASSAPGQGTYEQYF
TGTGCCAGCAGTGCCCCGGGACAGGGAACCTACGAGCAGTACTTC
>TRBJ2-7|-|16|-|TRBV9
CASSVGAGVSSYEQYF
TGTGCCAGCAGCGTAGGGGCAGGCGTAAGCTCCTACGAGCAGTACTTC
>TRBJ2-7|-|14|-|TRBV5-6
CASSLRGNEYEQYF
TGTGCCAGCAGCTTGCGGGGTAATGAGTACGAGCAGTACTTC
>TRBJ2-5|-|15|-|TRBV27
CASSSGAGYPETQYF
TGTGCCAGCAGTTCCGGGGCGGGATATCCCGAGACCCAGTACTTC
>TRBJ2-7|-|16|-|TRBV18
CASSPLGGHSSYEQYF
TGTGCCAGCTCACCCCTCGGGGGCCATAGCTCCTACGAGCAGTACTTC
>TRBJ2-7|TRBD1|16|-|TRBV5-6
CASSLGWDREIYEQYF
TGTGCCAGCAGCTTGGGATGGGACAGGGAAATCTACGAGCAGTACTTC